This T cell receptor (beta chain) was sequenced for a study of naive and memory T cell subsets (dated 2017 in TCRdb). With regard to the full study: An open-source, UMI-based TCR alpha and beta sequencing pipeline was applied to sorted naive and memory peripheral blood T cell subsets. Complete agreement was observed between the functional CMV T cell responses and the IgG serology results. RNA was DNase-treated and reverse transcribed with TCR constant-region primers, mostly using SuperScript III.

Libraries came from UMI-ligation and nested PCR. An equimolar mix of two oligonucleotides covering both TRBC1 and TRBC2 was used as the beta constant-region primer. Four rounds of PCR, combining the SP2 primer with nested alpha and beta constant-region primers, were used to amplify the ligated cDNA. A single-stranded oligonucleotide carrying the SP2 primer and a 12-nucleotide UMI was ligated to the 3' end of the cDNA by T4 RNA ligase 1. The ligation reaction was incubated at 16°C for about 18-24 hours. PCR2 was typically performed as a SYBR Green qPCR and was stopped at a predetermined threshold so that over-amplification was prevented. Apart from the first purification, every purification step used Agencourt AMPure XP magnetic beads. Libraries were quantified by Qubit and checked on a TapeStation, where a main peak was expected near 650 bp. The pooled libraries were sequenced on an Illumina MiSeq using v2 2x251 paired-end kits, which usually yielded roughly 0.9-2.3 million reads per sample. Each sample library was pooled at about 4 nM, and about 4.5-7.5% PhiX was included to improve cluster recognition. On the study's bioinformatics: Using tag matching that tolerated one base-pair mismatch, Decombinator assigned V and J genes to FASTQ reads that had been processed by Demultiplexor. Collapsinator used UMIs to correct both sequencing errors and frequency errors arising from PCR heterogeneity. TCRs were translated and CDR3s were extracted from the conserved cysteine to the FGXG phenylalanine by CDR3Translator, with non-productive sequences being flagged. Gini, Shannon entropy and inverse Simpson indices were computed after subsampling the repertoires to the same number of UMI-defined TCRs. Within the linear range, a power law was fitted by maximum likelihood to the distributions of clonotype abundance. When run on a single naive CD8 sample, MIGEC and the pipeline yielded similar UMI counts, similar unique TCR numbers and similar clonal distributions. In one analysis, naive TCRs that were also found in any memory subset of the same donor were excluded from the naive repertoire. The repertoires were searched for roughly 7,900 CMV-associated CDR3 sequences that had been compiled from VDJdb and a published dataset. Clones were called with MiXCR by TCRdb after fastp trimmed the public reads at Q25, and only in-frame beta chains were retained. One record per CDR3 amino acid sequence lists the most common genes and DNA. The V and J calls and clone size are TCRdb's, not the authors'. Recorded for this sample are fewer than 150,000 distinct CDR3 sequences; approximately 21% of them occurred a single time. The ten largest account for about 0.63% of the sample.

TCR alpha and beta chain libraries were amplified separately from the second PCR step onward. The CMV status of each donor was determined by measuring IFNgamma production from CD4+ T cells after fresh PBMCs had been stimulated overnight with CMV viral lysate. Using Miltenyi beads, CD4 T cells were first positively selected, and CD8 T cells were then positively selected from the CD4-negative fraction. Cells were stained for CD3, CD4, CD8, CD45RA, CD27 and a live/dead dye and were sorted on a BD Aria II into four subsets based on CD45RA and CD27. A few healthy volunteers provided blood, and the blood of each volunteer was split into CD4 and CD8 T cells and then into four differentiation subsets. Around 130 ml of peripheral blood was collected from each donor, and PBMC were isolated from the blood using Ficoll-Paque PLUS density-gradient centrifugation. The sorted cells were lysed in RLT buffer, after which RNA was extracted using a Qiagen RNeasy kit and kept at -80 degrees C.

Paper-wide results and their limitations: Once error correction was done, more than 95% of naive TCR sequences showed up just once, which made the naive abundance distributions much steeper than those of the memory subsets. A power law was followed by TCR abundance, with an exponent that differed between naive and memory subsets but was consistent across the three individuals. In both CD4 and CD8 cells, the Gini index increased while Shannon and inverse Simpson diversity decreased from naive through CM, EM and EMRA. RNA-based TCR counts may be influenced by expression changes linked to T cell activation and differentiation. No ground truth was available to validate the repertoire findings for the naive and memory subsets. Naive repertoires, especially CD8, contained a few larger clonotypes, possibly memory cells re-expressing CD45RA. A clonotype was defined as a single alpha or beta chain sequence rather than as a paired alpha/beta receptor.

The table lists this clonotype with a few counts. This receptor's antigen is unknown. No base quality values were provided; no much bigger clone lies one nucleotide off. The V end gives up 1 base and the J end 0 bases, leaving 4 bases in the junction not matched to a gene. The CDR3 has 16 amino acids, counting the end cysteine and phenylalanine. The entry retains the CDR3 DNA only, 48 bases that are in frame from base 1. The germline V gene (reference sequence) supplies CDR1 LNHNV and CDR2 YYDKDF. The sequence was collected from a human donor in good health. In this chain, TRBV15 is recombined with TRBJ2-7; 9 bases in the middle match TRBD1. The sequencing sample was made of naive CD8+ T cells from blood. The sample's cell subset or site label, in plain terms: naive T cells, CD45RA high CD27+. The DNA reads as follows: TGTGCCACCAGCAGAGCTACGACAGGGGGCTCCTACGAGCAGTACTTC. The encoded protein is CATSRATTGGSYEQYF.